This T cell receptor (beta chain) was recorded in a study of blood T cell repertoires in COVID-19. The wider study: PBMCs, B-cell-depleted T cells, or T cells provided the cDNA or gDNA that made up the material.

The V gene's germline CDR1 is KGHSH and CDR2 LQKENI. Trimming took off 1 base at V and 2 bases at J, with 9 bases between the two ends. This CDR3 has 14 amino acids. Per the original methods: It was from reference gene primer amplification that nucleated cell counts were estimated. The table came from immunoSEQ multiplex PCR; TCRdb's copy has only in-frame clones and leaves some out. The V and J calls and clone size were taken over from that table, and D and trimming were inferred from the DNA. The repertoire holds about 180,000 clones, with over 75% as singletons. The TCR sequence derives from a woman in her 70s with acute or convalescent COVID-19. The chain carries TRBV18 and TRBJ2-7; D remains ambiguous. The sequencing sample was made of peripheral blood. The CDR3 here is CASSPQADTYEQYF. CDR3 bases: TGTGCCAGCTCACCACAGGCAGACACCTACGAGCAGTACTTC.